The source of this T cell receptor (beta chain) is a study of memory CD8 T cells in hepatitis C reinfection. About the study: Reinfection meant HCV RNA positivity after two negatives ≥60 days apart. Samples before reinfection came 55 to 20 weeks prior to detection. Study results and limitations: With roughly 5 donors, public clonotype conclusions could not be definitive.

A word on this clone: Its matching antigen is unknown.

CDR1 is SGHNT and CDR2 is YYREEE in the germline V gene (reference sequence). With V trimmed by 4 bases and J by 3 bases, 7 bases remained unmatched. The CDR3 extends over 14 amino acids. Repertoires were generated with immunoSEQ multiplex PCR, while TCRdb's copy carries only in-frame clones and drops some. The sample contains more than 45,000 clones, over 85% of which appear only once. Time point given: pre-reinfection, 55 to 20 weeks before reinfection detection. TCR sequencing was done directly ex vivo on sorted cells, without expansion in vitro. A couple of donors provided sorted CD3+ CD8+ CD45RO- naive CD8 T cells at all three reinfection time points.

This rearrangement joins TRBV5-4 to TRBJ2-7; TRBD1 matches at 7 bases. Sequenced input: naive CD8+ T cells sorted from blood. This clonotype originated in a man younger than 35 with hepatitis C virus infection. The CDR3 sequence is CASSPAWDSYEQYF. The CDR3 bases are TGTGCCAGCAGCCCGGCCTGGGACAGCTACGAGCAGTACTTC.